These T cell receptor beta chains were read from a single sample in a study of identifying expanded T cells in peripheral blood. Measured with immunoSEQ multiplex PCR; TCRdb has only the in-frame clones, and not every one. In the table there are tens of thousands of clones, 88% of which are singletons. The sample taken for sequencing was blood. These receptors originate from a person between 18 and 70 years old in good health. Each CDR3 is given with its conserved first and last residue. Fields, in order: J gene, clone size, CDR3 length, V gene, CDR3 protein. Clone size is not always given. Where it is, it says once, few, many or a class for expanded clones.

J gene: TRBJ2-7; clone size: NA; CDR3 length: 14; V gene: TRBV5-6; CDR3 protein: CASSAGLAGDEQYF
J gene: TRBJ1-1; clone size: NA; CDR3 length: 14; V gene: TRBV28; CDR3 protein: CASSNPGVSTEAFF
J gene: TRBJ1-1; clone size: NA; CDR3 length: 14; V gene: TRBV13; CDR3 protein: CASSQRGTGTEAFF
J gene: TRBJ1-5; clone size: NA; CDR3 length: 13; V gene: TRBV6-5; CDR3 protein: CASSYDGNQPQHF
J gene: TRBJ1-5; clone size: NA; CDR3 length: 15; V gene: TRBV21-1; CDR3 protein: CASGKTELYHRPQHF
J gene: TRBJ2-7; clone size: NA; CDR3 length: 14; V gene: TRBV19; CDR3 protein: CASSRDRESQEQYF
J gene: TRBJ2-3; clone size: NA; CDR3 length: 17; V gene: TRBV28; CDR3 protein: CASSLLGEGASADTQYF
J gene: TRBJ1-5; clone size: NA; CDR3 length: 12; V gene: TRBV23-1; CDR3 protein: CASCARRQPQHF
J gene: TRBJ1-3; clone size: NA; CDR3 length: 12; V gene: TRBV30; CDR3 protein: CAWRGGGNTIYF
J gene: TRBJ2-5; clone size: NA; CDR3 length: 14; V gene: TRBV29-1; CDR3 protein: CSVAPGGYQETQYF
J gene: TRBJ2-2; clone size: once; CDR3 length: 11; V gene: TRBV29-1; CDR3 protein: CSALNTGELFF
J gene: TRBJ2-7; clone size: NA; CDR3 length: 11; V gene: TRBV20-1; CDR3 protein: CSAPGVAPTYF
J gene: TRBJ1-3; clone size: NA; CDR3 length: 16; V gene: TRBV6-6; CDR3 protein: CASSGLGGSPGNTIYF
J gene: TRBJ1-2; clone size: NA; CDR3 length: 15; V gene: TRBV10-3; CDR3 protein: CAISRDRPSGDGYTF
J gene: TRBJ2-5; clone size: NA; CDR3 length: 14; V gene: TRBV7-2; CDR3 protein: CASSLAGGRETQYF
J gene: TRBJ2-2; clone size: NA; CDR3 length: 13; V gene: TRBV30; CDR3 protein: CAGPTGTAGELFF
J gene: TRBJ1-2; clone size: few; CDR3 length: 15; V gene: TRBV2; CDR3 protein: CASSEWDRVRAGYTF
J gene: TRBJ2-5; clone size: NA; CDR3 length: 10; V gene: TRBV2; CDR3 protein: CASSGGPQYF
J gene: TRBJ1-1; clone size: NA; CDR3 length: 13; V gene: TRBV5-1; CDR3 protein: CASSLEMNTEAFF
J gene: TRBJ1-6; clone size: NA; CDR3 length: 15; V gene: TRBV18; CDR3 protein: CASSPSNRADSPLHF
J gene: TRBJ2-4; clone size: once; CDR3 length: 18; V gene: TRBV2; CDR3 protein: CASSVTGGAGRAKNIQYF
J gene: TRBJ1-5; clone size: NA; CDR3 length: 14; V gene: TRBV19; CDR3 protein: CASNSFGAGQPQHF
J gene: TRBJ2-3; clone size: NA; CDR3 length: 15; V gene: TRBV10-1; CDR3 protein: CASTFPQRGSNTQYF
J gene: TRBJ1-1; clone size: NA; CDR3 length: 17; V gene: TRBV7-9; CDR3 protein: CASSRLMGLGEDTEAFF
J gene: TRBJ2-7; clone size: NA; CDR3 length: 13; V gene: TRBV7-2; CDR3 protein: CASSLPGLGEQYF
J gene: TRBJ2-1; clone size: NA; CDR3 length: 13; V gene: TRBV18; CDR3 protein: CASSPQEGNGQFF
J gene: TRBJ1-2; clone size: NA; CDR3 length: 12; V gene: TRBV28; CDR3 protein: CASSFRDYGYTF
J gene: TRBJ2-5; clone size: NA; CDR3 length: 13; V gene: TRBV18; CDR3 protein: CASSPRTQETQYF
J gene: TRBJ2-7; clone size: NA; CDR3 length: 15; V gene: TRBV5-1; CDR3 protein: CASSLGQGVPSEQYF
J gene: TRBJ1-2; clone size: many; CDR3 length: 11; V gene: TRBV10-1; CDR3 protein: CASSGDYGYTF
J gene: TRBJ1-1; clone size: NA; CDR3 length: 13; V gene: TRBV5-4; CDR3 protein: CASTDRVSTEAFF